A selection of T cell receptor beta chains follows, all from one sample in a study of T cell repertoires in ileal Crohn's disease. The assay was immunoSEQ multiplex PCR, and TCRdb's table has in-frame clones only and misses some. Counted here are approximately 4,100 clones, roughly 72% occurring once; the ten biggest clones make up roughly 10%. Sequenced material: ileal tissue. The source of these receptors is an adult with Crohn's disease. Both conserved end residues are trimmed from each CDR3. The order of the fields is V gene, CDR3 protein.

>TRBV7-6
ASSSGQGTLGGELF
>TRBV11-2
ASGVGRTEAF
>TRBV5-1
ASSLGGGLYEQY
>TRBV6-1
ASSGTVATNEKLF
>TRBV6-1
ASVVGDWEETQY
>TRBV7-9
ASSLNDNLGGYT
>TRBV7-9
ASSRTDEETQY
>TRBV28
ASRLLGLAGTGELF
>TRBV10-1
ASSVSSGGVDTQY
>TRBV14
ATRPSGTGGASGEAF
>TRBV28
ASSGWDGINTEAF